Shown below are 14 T cell receptor beta chains from a single sample sequenced in a study of T-cell reconstitution after alpha-beta-depleted transplantation in children. A library of TCRbeta sequences, prepared with unique molecular identifiers, was generated. TCRdb called the PCR reads again in MiXCR, with one record for every CDR3 protein. The table lists about 400,000 distinct CDR3 sequences, roughly 21% of them singletons, with approximately 3.8% in the top ten. The sample consisted of PBMCs from the stem cell graft donor, taken from the stem cell graft. These receptor sequences come from a human donor who donated a stem cell graft to a child with acute myeloid leukemia.

This clonotype was observed at least ten times. The V call is TRBV29-1, the J call TRBJ1-1, with TRBD1 as a possible D gene (5 bases). Per the germline V gene, CDR1 is SQVTM and CDR2 is ANQGSEA. The ends were cut back, 6 bases at V and 5 bases at J, with 10 bases in the middle. This CDR3 is built from 11 residues. CDR3 DNA: TGCAGCGTCGGGGGTTTGACTGAAGCTTTCTTT. It yields the protein CSVGGLTEAFF.

In this sample, this clonotype turned up a few times. The chain uses TRBV6-2 or TRBV6-3 and TRBJ1-1; 11 nucleotides line up with TRBD1. Germline CDR1 MNHEY, CDR2 SVGEGT. V shed 4 bases and J 5 bases; nucleotides not matched to a gene: 12. The CDR3 is made up of 17 amino acids. CDR3 bases: TGTGCCAGCAGTTCCCCCCGGACAGGGGGCGTTTGGACTGAAGCTTTCTTT. Its translation is CASSSPRTGGVWTEAFF.

This clonotype came up many times. The rearrangement uses TRBV9 and TRBJ1-1; D not certain. Per the germline V gene, CDR1 is SGDLS and CDR2 is YYNGEE. The CDR3 loop spans 16 amino acids. Trimming pared 0 bases from V and 0 bases from J, leaving 12 bases between. The CDR3 sequence is CASSVDSLGMNTEAFF. Here the CDR3 DNA reads TGTGCCAGCAGCGTAGACAGTCTCGGGATGAACACTGAAGCTTTCTTT.

This clonotype was observed at least ten times. This rearrangement joins TRBV29-1 to TRBJ2-5, with 14 bases matching TRBD2. With V trimmed by 7 bases and J by 4 bases, 5 bases remained unmatched. Germline V gives CDR1 SQVTM, CDR2 ANQGSEA. The length of the CDR3 is 14 residues. Here the CDR3 reads CSALTSGRAETQYF. The CDR3 nucleotides read TGCAGCGCATTGACTAGCGGGAGGGCAGAGACCCAGTACTTC.

This clonotype was detected a few times. The CDR3 reads CASSQDMGGRRGGEQFF. The CDR3 coding sequence is TGTGCCAGCAGCCAAGATATGGGCGGGAGAAGGGGGGGTGAGCAGTTCTTC. This chain connects TRBV4-2 to TRBJ2-1; possible D gene TRBD2, 7 bases. In germline, CDR1 is LGHNA, CDR2 YNFKEQ. V lost 0 bases to trimming and J lost 9 bases, with 21 bases between them. This CDR3 spans 17 amino acids.

V usage is TRBV27 and J usage is TRBJ2-1, with no clear D. V was pared by 5 bases and J by 4 bases, with 15 bases between. CDR1 is MNHEY, CDR2 SMNVEV, per germline (reference sequence). The CDR3 has 15 residues. DNA of the CDR3: TGTGCCAGCAGTCCAACCCATAGCCCATACAATGAGCAGTTCTTC. Translated, it gives CASSPTHSPYNEQFF.

The rearrangement uses TRBV7-3 and TRBJ2-5, with a tentative D call TRBD1 (6 bases). The CDR3 extends over 15 amino acids. Germline CDR1 reads SGHTA; CDR2 reads FQGTGA. Trimming took off 2 bases at V and 5 bases at J, with 15 bases between the two ends. CDR3 DNA sequence: TGTGCCAGCAGCTTAGGTGGCTTCCAGGGGGAGACCCAGTACTTC. Protein product: CASSLGGFQGETQYF.

This sequence joins TRBV12-3 or TRBV12-4 and TRBJ2-4, with D uncertain. The V end lost 2 bases, the J end lost 6 bases, and 5 bases lay between the germline ends. This CDR3 spans 12 amino acids. This CDR3 reads CASSLPRNIQYF. The CDR3, as DNA: TGTGCCAGCAGTTTACCTAGAAACATTCAGTACTTC.

The genes are TRBV10-3 and TRBJ2-7, with D perhaps TRBD2 (6 bases). Germline CDR1 is ENHRY and CDR2 is SYGVKD. Deletions cut 10 bases from V and 4 bases from J, with 17 bases between. CDR3 length: 13 amino acids. CDR3: CATYAGTAYEQYF. For the CDR3, the DNA is TGTGCCACGTATGCCGGGACTGCTTACGAGCAGTACTTC.

This clonotype was seen only a few times. The chain combines TRBV7-9 with TRBJ2-7; D gene unclear. Per the germline V gene, CDR1 is SEHNR and CDR2 is FQNEAQ (reference sequence). Trimming pared 5 bases from V and 13 bases from J, leaving 18 bases between. The CDR3 loop spans 12 amino acids. Written as DNA, the CDR3 is TGTGCCAGCAGCCTAGAATTGGAATCGGAATACTTC. Protein product: CASSLELESEYF.

Of note for this clonotype: This clone may be a read error of a much larger clone one base away. The V call is TRBV12-3 or TRBV12-4, the J call TRBJ1-1; D possibly corresponds to TRBD1 (6 bases). CDR3 length: 12 amino acids. CDR3 residues: CASSQQGTETFF. CDR3 DNA sequence: TGTGCCAGCAGTCAACAGGGAACTGAAACTTTCTTT.

This clonotype was seen a few times. The chain uses TRBV20-1 and TRBJ2-3; 14 nucleotides match TRBD2. The CDR3 covers 15 residues. CDR1 is DFQATT and CDR2 is SNEGSKA in the germline V gene (reference sequence). With V trimmed by 6 bases and J by 4 bases, 6 bases remained unmatched. CDR3 region: CSAAGLAGASDTQYF. DNA for the CDR3: TGCAGTGCAGCGGGACTAGCGGGAGCTTCAGATACGCAGTATTTT.

The chain uses TRBV29-1 and TRBJ2-7, with D possibly matching TRBD1 (6 bases). Germline loops: CDR1 SQVTM, CDR2 ANQGSEA. There are 14 residues in the CDR3. Trimming cost V 4 bases and J 4 bases, with 17 bases left between them. The CDR3 region has the DNA TGCAGCGTTGGCCATAGACAGGACTCGTACGAGCAGTACTTC. Its protein product is CSVGHRQDSYEQYF.

The chain uses TRBV28 and TRBJ2-5; 7 nucleotides align to TRBD1. The length of the CDR3 is 14 residues. The V segment lost 3 bases and the J segment 3 bases; nucleotides outside the gene matches: 4. Germline V CDR1 and CDR2: MDHEN, SYDVKM. The CDR3 sequence is CASSLGQIKETQYF. DNA for the CDR3: TGTGCCAGCAGTTTGGGACAGATAAAAGAGACCCAGTACTTC.